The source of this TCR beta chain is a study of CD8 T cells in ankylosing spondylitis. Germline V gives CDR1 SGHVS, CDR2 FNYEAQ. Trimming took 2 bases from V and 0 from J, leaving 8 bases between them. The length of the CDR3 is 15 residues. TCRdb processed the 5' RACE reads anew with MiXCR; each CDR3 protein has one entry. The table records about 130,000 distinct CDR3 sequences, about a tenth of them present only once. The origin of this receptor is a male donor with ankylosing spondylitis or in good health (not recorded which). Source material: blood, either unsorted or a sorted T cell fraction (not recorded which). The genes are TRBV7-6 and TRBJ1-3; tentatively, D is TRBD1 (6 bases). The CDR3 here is CASSLLDSSGNTIYF. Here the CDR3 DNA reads TGTGCCAGCAGCTTATTGGACAGCTCTGGAAACACCATATATTTT.